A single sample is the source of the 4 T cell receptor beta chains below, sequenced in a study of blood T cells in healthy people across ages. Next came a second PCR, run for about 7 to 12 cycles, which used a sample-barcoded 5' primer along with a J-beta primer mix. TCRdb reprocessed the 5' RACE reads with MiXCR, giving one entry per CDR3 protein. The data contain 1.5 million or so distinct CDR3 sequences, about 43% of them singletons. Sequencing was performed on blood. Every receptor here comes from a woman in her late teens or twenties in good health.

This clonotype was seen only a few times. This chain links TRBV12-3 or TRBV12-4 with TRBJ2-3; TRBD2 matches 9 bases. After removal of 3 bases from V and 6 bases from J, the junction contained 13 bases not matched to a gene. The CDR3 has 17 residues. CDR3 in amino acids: CASSFSTGAGGADTQYF. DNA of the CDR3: TGTGCCAGCAGTTTCTCCACAGGGGCGGGGGGGGCGGATACGCAGTATTTT.

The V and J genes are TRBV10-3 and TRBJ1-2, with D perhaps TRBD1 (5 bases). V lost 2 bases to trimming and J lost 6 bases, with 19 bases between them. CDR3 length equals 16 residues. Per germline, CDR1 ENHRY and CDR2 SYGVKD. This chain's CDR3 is CAISEPLDSLRDGYTF. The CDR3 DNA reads TGTGCCATCAGTGAGCCCCTAGACAGTCTTAGGGATGGCTACACCTTC.

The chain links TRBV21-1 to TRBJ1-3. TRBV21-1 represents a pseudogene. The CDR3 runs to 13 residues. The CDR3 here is CASSKSPGNTIYF. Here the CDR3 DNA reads TGTGCCAGCAGCAAGAGTCCGGGAAACACCATATATTTT.

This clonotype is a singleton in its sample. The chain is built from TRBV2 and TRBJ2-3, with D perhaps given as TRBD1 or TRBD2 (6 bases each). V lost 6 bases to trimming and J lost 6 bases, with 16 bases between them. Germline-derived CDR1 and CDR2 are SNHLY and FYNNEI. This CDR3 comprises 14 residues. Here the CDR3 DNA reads TGTGCCAGCAGCACGAAGGGGGGTTGGGATACGCAGTATTTT. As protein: CASSTKGGWDTQYF.